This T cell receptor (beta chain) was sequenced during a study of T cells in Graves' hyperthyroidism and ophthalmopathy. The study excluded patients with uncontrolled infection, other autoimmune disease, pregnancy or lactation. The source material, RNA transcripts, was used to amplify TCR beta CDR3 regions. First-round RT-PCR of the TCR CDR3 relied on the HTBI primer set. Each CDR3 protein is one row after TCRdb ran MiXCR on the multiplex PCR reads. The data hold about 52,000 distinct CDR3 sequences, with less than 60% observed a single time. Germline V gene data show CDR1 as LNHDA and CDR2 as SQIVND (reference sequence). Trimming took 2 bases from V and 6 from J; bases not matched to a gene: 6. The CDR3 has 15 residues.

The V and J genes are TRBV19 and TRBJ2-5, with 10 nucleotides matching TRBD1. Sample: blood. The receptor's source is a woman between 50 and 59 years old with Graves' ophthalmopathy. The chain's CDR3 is CASSIMGQGKQTQYF. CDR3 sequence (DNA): TGTGCCAGTAGTATAATGGGACAGGGGAAGCAGACCCAGTACTTC.